The rows below give T cell receptor beta chains drawn from one sample of a study of cytomegalovirus exposure and HLA in healthy donors. Sequencing was performed with immunoSEQ multiplex PCR; in TCRdb, only in-frame clones are kept and a portion is missing. The sample includes 150,000 to 200,000 clones, approximately 88% of them seen just once. Sample: PBMCs. The receptor source for this set is a man aged 25-45 years in good health and CMV-seropositive. Both conserved end residues are part of each CDR3. A D gene is named only where the DNA matches it firmly. Some rows have no size entry. The others give once, few or many, or a class for an expanded clone.

TRBJ1-2 - TRBV28 TRBD1 CASSFRAGGQYGYTF TGTGCCAGCAGTTTTCGGGCAGGGGGCCAGTATGGCTACACCTTC
TRBJ1-2 - TRBV6-6 - CASNLGHLNYGYTF TGTGCCAGCAACCTGGGACACCTAAACTATGGCTACACCTTC
TRBJ1-5 - TRBV19 TRBD1 CASSYRDRGDNQPQHF TGTGCCAGTTCCTACCGGGACAGGGGGGACAATCAGCCCCAGCATTTT
TRBJ2-5 - TRBV18 TRBD2 CASSPASGGQETQYF TGTGCCAGCTCACCAGCTAGCGGGGGCCAAGAGACCCAGTACTTC
TRBJ2-7 once TRBV7-9 - CASSPTSLYEQYF TGTGCCAGCAGTCCGACTAGTCTCTACGAGCAGTACTTC
TRBJ1-6 - TRBV27 - CASSLQTDNSPLHF TGTGCCAGCAGTTTACAGACAGATAATTCACCCCTCCACTTT
TRBJ1-2 - TRBV28 - CASSAPGREAYGYTF TGTGCCAGCAGTGCACCGGGCAGGGAGGCCTATGGCTACACCTTC
TRBJ1-1 - TRBV5-1 - CASSFAGPNTEAFF TGCGCCAGCAGCTTCGCAGGGCCTAACACTGAAGCTTTCTTT
TRBJ2-3 - TRBV9 - CASSENPLQVLDPDTQYF TGTGCCAGCAGCGAGAACCCGTTACAGGTCCTGGATCCAGATACGCAGTATTTT
TRBJ1-1 - TRBV7-3 - CASSPTGRHTEAFF TGTGCCAGCAGCCCAACAGGCAGGCACACTGAAGCTTTCTTT
TRBJ1-6 - TRBV27 - CASSLTGDPLHF TGTGCCAGCAGTCTAACGGGGGATCCCCTCCACTTT
TRBJ1-5 few TRBV28 - CASSSARVNQPQHF TGTGCCAGCAGTTCCGCCAGGGTCAATCAGCCCCAGCATTTT
TRBJ2-6 few TRBV27 - CASSLLVYPRSGANVLTF TGTGCCAGCAGCCTACTTGTTTACCCGAGGTCTGGGGCCAACGTCCTGACTTTC
TRBJ2-7 - TRBV5-6 TRBD1 CASSRDRGSYEQYF TGTGCCAGCAGTCGTGACAGGGGGTCCTACGAGCAGTACTTC
TRBJ2-2 - TRBV18 TRBD1 CASSLGQGNTGELFF TGTGCCAGCTCGCTGGGACAGGGAAATACCGGGGAGCTGTTTTTT
TRBJ2-5 - TRBV5-1 TRBD2 CASSSSGPETQYF TGCGCCAGCAGCTCTAGCGGGCCAGAGACCCAGTACTTC
TRBJ1-1 once TRBV5-1 TRBD1 CASSDHGTDNTEAFF TGCGCCAGCAGCGACCACGGGACAGATAACACTGAAGCTTTCTTT
TRBJ2-7 - TRBV6-5 - CASSYSPRGYEQYF TGTGCCAGCAGTTACTCCCCCAGGGGATACGAGCAGTACTTC
TRBJ1-5 - TRBV6-5 - CASRPGGNQPQHF TGTGCCAGCAGGCCAGGGGGCAATCAGCCCCAGCATTTT
TRBJ1-1 once TRBV6-1 - CAVGGPEANTEAFF TGTGCCGTGGGGGGGCCGGAGGCTAACACTGAAGCTTTCTTT
TRBJ1-5 few TRBV6-1 - CASSVPPDTAGQPQHF TGTGCCAGCAGTGTCCCCCCCGATACTGCGGGACAGCCCCAGCATTTT
TRBJ1-4 once TRBV7-9 TRBD1 CASGLSGTGSEKLFF TGTGCCAGCGGCCTCTCCGGGACAGGGAGTGAAAAACTGTTTTTT
TRBJ1-4 - TRBV4-1 TRBD1 CASSPLYRGRNEKLFF TGCGCCAGCAGCCCACTTTACAGGGGCAGGAATGAAAAACTGTTTTTT
TRBJ2-7 - TRBV11-2 - CASRGYRRAYEQYF TGTGCCAGCAGAGGATATAGGAGAGCCTACGAGCAGTACTTC
TRBJ1-5 - TRBV10-2 TRBD1 CASSEGRGQPQHF TGCGCCAGCAGCGAAGGCAGGGGGCAGCCCCAGCATTTT
TRBJ2-7 - TRBV29-1 - CSVEGLGYEQYF TGCAGCGTTGAGGGGCTCGGGTACGAGCAGTACTTC
TRBJ2-1 - TRBV9 TRBD2 CASSPSGRAGSEQFF TGTGCCAGCAGCCCTAGCGGGAGGGCTGGTAGTGAGCAGTTCTTC
TRBJ2-2 - TRBV4-1 TRBD1 CASSPGTGGTGELFF TGCGCCAGCAGCCCAGGGACAGGGGGCACCGGGGAGCTGTTTTTT
TRBJ1-2 - TRBV6-5 TRBD1 CASSRSTGEGGYTF TGTGCCAGCAGTCGCTCGACAGGGGAGGGTGGCTACACCTTC
TRBJ2-7 once TRBV5-1 TRBD1 CASSSTGTGGREQYF TGCGCCAGCAGCTCGACCGGGACAGGGGGACGCGAGCAGTACTTC
TRBJ1-5 once TRBV4-2 - CASSQEQGSNQPQHF TGTGCCAGCAGCCAAGAACAGGGTAGCAATCAGCCCCAGCATTTT
TRBJ2-3 - TRBV9 - CASSLGQSSTDTQYF TGTGCCAGCAGCCTAGGACAGTCTAGCACAGATACGCAGTATTTT
TRBJ2-3 few TRBV30 - CAYTRFRGTSIPDTQYF TGTGCCTACACACGATTTCGGGGAACTAGTATCCCAGATACGCAGTATTTT
TRBJ1-2 - TRBV19 TRBD1 CASSIRGDNYGYTF TGTGCCAGTTCAATCAGGGGGGATAACTATGGCTACACCTTC
TRBJ1-6 once TRBV6-5 - CATHPGTKGSPLHF TGTGCCACCCATCCCGGGACAAAGGGATCACCCCTCCACTTT
TRBJ2-1 - TRBV6-1 TRBD2 CASTARAGGLNEQFF TGTGCCAGCACCGCCCGAGCGGGGGGCCTTAATGAGCAGTTCTTC
TRBJ2-5 - TRBV28 TRBD1 CASSGRDRGSQETQYF TGTGCCAGCAGTGGCCGGGACAGGGGGAGCCAAGAGACCCAGTACTTC
TRBJ1-5 - TRBV5-1 TRBD1 CASSLGQGAGQPQHF TGCGCCAGCAGCTTGGGGCAGGGGGCAGGTCAGCCCCAGCATTTT
TRBJ2-3 - TRBV29-1 - CSGGRSDTQYF TGCAGCGGAGGAAGGTCGGATACGCAGTATTTT
TRBJ2-7 few TRBV6-5 TRBD2 CASARLAGKLYEQYF TGTGCCAGCGCAAGACTAGCGGGTAAACTCTACGAGCAGTACTTC
TRBJ1-1 - TRBV29-1 TRBD1 CSVDPRDREAFF TGCAGCGTGGATCCCCGGGACAGGGAAGCTTTCTTT
TRBJ2-1 - TRBV11-2 TRBD2 CASSPGLAGYNEQFF TGTGCCAGCAGCCCGGGACTAGCGGGATACAATGAGCAGTTCTTC
TRBJ1-5 - TRBV9 TRBD1 CASSVGQGLGPQHF TGTGCCAGCAGCGTAGGACAGGGCTTAGGGCCCCAGCATTTT
TRBJ2-7 - TRBV28 TRBD2 CASSTTSVEQYF TGTGCCAGCAGTACCACTAGCGTCGAGCAGTACTTC
TRBJ2-7 - TRBV29-1 TRBD2 CSVGLAGGHYEQYF TGCAGCGTGGGACTAGCGGGAGGGCATTACGAGCAGTACTTC
TRBJ2-3 - TRBV4-3 TRBD2 CASSQDRSGGSTDTQYF TGCGCCAGCAGCCAAGATCGAAGCGGGGGCTCCACAGATACGCAGTATTTT
TRBJ1-5 - TRBV10-3 TRBD1 CAIKDREGQPQHF TGTGCCATCAAGGACAGGGAGGGTCAGCCCCAGCATTTT
TRBJ2-2 - TRBV7-9 - CASSPPGLNTGELFF TGTGCCAGCAGCCCCCCGGGACTCAACACCGGGGAGCTGTTTTTT
TRBJ1-4 once TRBV9 TRBD1 CASSVVGQGNEKLFF TGTGCCAGCAGCGTAGTGGGACAGGGTAATGAAAAACTGTTTTTT
TRBJ2-3 - TRBV5-1 - CASSNPTNTDTQYF TGCGCCAGCAGCAATCCTACCAACACAGATACGCAGTATTTT
TRBJ1-1 - TRBV30 - CAWSVRDTNTEAFF TGTGCCTGGAGTGTCCGGGACACGAACACTGAAGCTTTCTTT
TRBJ1-5 - TRBV12-2 - CASRPTETGRGNQPQHF TGTGCAAGTCGCCCGACCGAAACAGGGAGGGGCAATCAGCCCCAGCATTTT